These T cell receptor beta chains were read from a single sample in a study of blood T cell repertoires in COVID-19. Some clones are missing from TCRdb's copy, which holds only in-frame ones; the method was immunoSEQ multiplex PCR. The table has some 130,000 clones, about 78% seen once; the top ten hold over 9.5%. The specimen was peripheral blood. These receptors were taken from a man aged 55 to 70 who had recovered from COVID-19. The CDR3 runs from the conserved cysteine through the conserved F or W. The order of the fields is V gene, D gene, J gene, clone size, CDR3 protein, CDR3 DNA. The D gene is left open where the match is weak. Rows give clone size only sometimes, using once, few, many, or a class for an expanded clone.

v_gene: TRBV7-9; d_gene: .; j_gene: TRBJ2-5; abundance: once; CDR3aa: CASSLVPGRGETQYF; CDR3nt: TGTGCCAGCAGCTTAGTTCCGGGGAGGGGGGAGACCCAGTACTTC
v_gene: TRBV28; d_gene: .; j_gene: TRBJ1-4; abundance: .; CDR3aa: CASTLQGGSSEKLFF; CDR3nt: TGTGCCAGCACCCTACAGGGAGGGTCTAGCGAAAAACTGTTTTTT
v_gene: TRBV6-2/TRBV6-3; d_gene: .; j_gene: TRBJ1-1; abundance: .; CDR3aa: CASSYGQTLNTEAFF; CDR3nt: TGTGCCAGCAGTTACGGGCAGACCCTTAACACTGAAGCTTTCTTT
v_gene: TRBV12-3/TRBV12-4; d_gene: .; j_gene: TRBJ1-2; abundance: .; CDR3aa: CASGLQGPLGYTF; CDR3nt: TGTGCCAGCGGCTTACAGGGCCCCCTTGGCTACACCTTC
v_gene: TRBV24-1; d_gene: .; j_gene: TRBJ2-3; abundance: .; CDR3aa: CATSGGFTTQYF; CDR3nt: TGTGCCACCAGTGGGGGCTTCACTACGCAGTATTTT
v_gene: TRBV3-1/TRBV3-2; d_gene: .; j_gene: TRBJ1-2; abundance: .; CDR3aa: CASSRRTVDYGYTF; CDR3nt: TGTGCCAGCAGCCGGAGGACCGTTGACTATGGCTACACCTTC
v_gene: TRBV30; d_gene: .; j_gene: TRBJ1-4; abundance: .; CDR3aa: CAWSPGDNEKLFF; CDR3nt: TGTGCCTGGAGTCCGGGGGATAATGAAAAACTGTTTTTT
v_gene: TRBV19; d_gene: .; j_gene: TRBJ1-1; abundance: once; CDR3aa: CAARQAPSTEAFF; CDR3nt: TGTGCCGCTAGACAGGCCCCCAGCACTGAAGCTTTCTTT
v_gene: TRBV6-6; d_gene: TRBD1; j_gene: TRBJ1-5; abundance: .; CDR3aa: CASRPGQGSRGQPQHF; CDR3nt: TGTGCCAGCAGGCCGGGACAGGGTAGTCGCGGTCAGCCCCAGCATTTT
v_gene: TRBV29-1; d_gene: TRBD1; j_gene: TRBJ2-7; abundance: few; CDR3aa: CSVTSDRGSDEQYF; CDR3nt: TGCAGCGTTACCAGTGACAGGGGGAGCGACGAGCAGTACTTC
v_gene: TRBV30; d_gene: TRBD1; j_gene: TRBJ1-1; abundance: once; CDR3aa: CARSKDRTGRAFF; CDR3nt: TGTGCCCGGAGTAAAGACCGGACAGGGAGAGCTTTCTTT
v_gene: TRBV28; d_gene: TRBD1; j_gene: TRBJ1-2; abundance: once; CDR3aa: CASSTTGLWESDYGYTF; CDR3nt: TGTGCCAGCAGTACGACAGGGCTTTGGGAGTCGGACTATGGCTACACCTTC
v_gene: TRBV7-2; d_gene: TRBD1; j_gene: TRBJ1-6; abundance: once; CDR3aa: CASSLVGTGGSPLHF; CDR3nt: TGTGCCAGCAGCTTAGTGGGGACAGGGGGATCACCCCTCCACTTT
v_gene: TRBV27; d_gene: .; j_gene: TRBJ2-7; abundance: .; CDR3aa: CASAPLNSYEQYF; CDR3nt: TGTGCCAGCGCGCCACTTAATTCCTACGAGCAGTACTTC
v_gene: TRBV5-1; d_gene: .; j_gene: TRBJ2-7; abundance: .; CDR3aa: CASSPTTVLSSYEQYF; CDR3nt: TGCGCCAGCAGCCCTACGACAGTCCTCTCCTCCTACGAGCAGTACTTC
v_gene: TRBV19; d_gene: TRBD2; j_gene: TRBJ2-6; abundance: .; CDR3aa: CASSSRLAGGLVGANVLTF; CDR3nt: TGTGCCAGTAGTAGTAGACTAGCGGGGGGGCTAGTTGGGGCCAACGTCCTGACTTTC
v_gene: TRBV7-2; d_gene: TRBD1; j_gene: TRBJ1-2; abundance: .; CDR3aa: CASSPQTGGASPYGYTF; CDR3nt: TGTGCCAGCAGCCCTCAGACAGGGGGCGCTTCACCCTATGGCTACACCTTC
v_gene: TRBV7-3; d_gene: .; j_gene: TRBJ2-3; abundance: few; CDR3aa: CASSLDPDTSVNTQYF; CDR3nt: TGTGCCAGCAGCTTAGATCCGGACACAAGCGTGAATACGCAGTATTTT
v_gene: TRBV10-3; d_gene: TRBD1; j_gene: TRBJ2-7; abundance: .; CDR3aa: CAISESHGTGAGEQYF; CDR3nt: TGTGCCATCAGTGAGTCCCATGGGACAGGGGCAGGGGAGCAGTACTTC
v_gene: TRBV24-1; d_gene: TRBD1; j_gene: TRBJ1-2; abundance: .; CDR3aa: CATSGENRGDYGYTF; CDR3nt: TGTGCCACCAGTGGCGAAAACAGGGGTGACTATGGCTACACCTTC
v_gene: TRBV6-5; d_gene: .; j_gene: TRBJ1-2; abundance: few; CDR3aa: CASSLTPNYGYTF; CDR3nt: TGTGCCAGCAGTCTGACACCAAACTATGGCTACACCTTC
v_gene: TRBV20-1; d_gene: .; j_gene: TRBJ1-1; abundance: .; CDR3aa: CSVQGNTEAFF; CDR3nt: TGCAGCGTACAGGGAAACACTGAAGCTTTCTTT
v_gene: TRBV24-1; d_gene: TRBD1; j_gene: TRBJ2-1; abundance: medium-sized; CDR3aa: CATSDQDRATSSYNEQFF; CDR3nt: TGTGCCACCAGTGACCAAGACAGGGCCACAAGCTCCTACAATGAGCAGTTCTTC
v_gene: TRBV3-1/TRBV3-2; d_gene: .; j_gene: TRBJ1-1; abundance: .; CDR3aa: CASSDRSTLNSREAFF; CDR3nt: TGTGCCAGCAGCGATCGCTCGACACTGAACAGCCGTGAAGCTTTCTTT
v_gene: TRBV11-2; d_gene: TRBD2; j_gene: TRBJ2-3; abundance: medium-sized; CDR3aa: CASSLGTSGRASDTQYF; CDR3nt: TGTGCCAGCAGCCTCGGGACTAGCGGGAGGGCAAGTGATACGCAGTATTTT
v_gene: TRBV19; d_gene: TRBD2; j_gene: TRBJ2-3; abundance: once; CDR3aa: CASSNRLAGGSTDTQYF; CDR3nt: TGTGCCAGTAGTAACCGACTAGCGGGAGGGAGCACAGATACGCAGTATTTT
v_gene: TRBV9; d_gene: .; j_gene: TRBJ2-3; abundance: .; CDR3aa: CASSITGEVGTDTQYF; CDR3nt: TGTGCCAGCAGCATAACAGGGGAGGTGGGCACAGATACGCAGTATTTT
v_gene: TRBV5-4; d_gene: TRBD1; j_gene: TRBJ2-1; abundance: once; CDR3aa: CASRPPGTGVENEQFF; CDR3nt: TGTGCCAGCAGACCGCCGGGGACAGGGGTAGAGAATGAGCAGTTCTTC
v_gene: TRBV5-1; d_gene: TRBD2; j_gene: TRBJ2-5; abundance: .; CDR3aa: CASSLLAGRRSETQYF; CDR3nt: TGCGCCAGCAGCTTGTTGGCCGGGAGGCGGTCGGAGACCCAGTACTTC
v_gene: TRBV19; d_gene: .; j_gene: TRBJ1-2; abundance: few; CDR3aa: CASTNRIGYTF; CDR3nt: TGTGCCAGTACCAACAGGATTGGCTACACCTTC
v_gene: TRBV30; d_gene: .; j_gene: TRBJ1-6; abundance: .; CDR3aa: CAWERDRNSPLHF; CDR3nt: TGTGCCTGGGAGCGAGACAGGAATTCACCCCTCCACTTT
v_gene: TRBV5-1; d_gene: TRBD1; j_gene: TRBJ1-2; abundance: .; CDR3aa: CASSRTGGEGYTF; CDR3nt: TGCGCCAGCAGCCGGACAGGGGGCGAAGGCTACACCTTC
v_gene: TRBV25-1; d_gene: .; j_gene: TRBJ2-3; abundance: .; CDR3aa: CASSGPSTLGVSDTQYF; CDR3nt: TGTGCCAGCAGTGGGCCCTCGACCCTAGGGGTATCAGATACGCAGTATTTT
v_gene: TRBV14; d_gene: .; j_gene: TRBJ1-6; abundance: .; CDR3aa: CASSQGGGIKYNSPLHF; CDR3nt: TGTGCCAGCAGCCAAGGGGGGGGGATAAAGTATAATTCACCCCTCCACTTT
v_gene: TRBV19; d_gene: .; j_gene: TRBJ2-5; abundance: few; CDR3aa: CASSKDSQETQYF; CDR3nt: TGTGCCAGTAGTAAGGACAGCCAAGAGACCCAGTACTTC
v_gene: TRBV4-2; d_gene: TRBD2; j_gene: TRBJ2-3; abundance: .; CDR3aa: CASSQVPRGGPADTQYF; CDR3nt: TGTGCCAGCAGCCAAGTGCCGCGGGGGGGCCCCGCAGATACGCAGTATTTT
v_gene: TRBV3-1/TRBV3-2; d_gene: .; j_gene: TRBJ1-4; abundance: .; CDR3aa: CASSEVVLGASNEKLFF; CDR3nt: TGTGCCAGCAGCGAAGTCGTGTTGGGGGCCAGCAATGAAAAACTGTTTTTT
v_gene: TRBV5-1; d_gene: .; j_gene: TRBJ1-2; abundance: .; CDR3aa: CASSLGAYGYTF; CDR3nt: TGCGCCAGCAGCTTGGGAGCGTATGGCTACACCTTC
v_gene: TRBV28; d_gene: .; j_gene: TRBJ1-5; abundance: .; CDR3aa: CASSLETGGNQPQHF; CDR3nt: TGTGCCAGCAGTTTAGAGACAGGAGGCAATCAGCCCCAGCATTTT